The source of this TCR beta chain is a study of cytomegalovirus exposure and HLA in healthy donors. Findings and limits, study-wide: As was reported, the classifier diagnosed cytomegalovirus status with high specificity and sensitivity.

As to this clone: Its cognate antigen is unknown.

Using immunoSEQ multiplex PCR, the repertoire was profiled, and TCRdb retains in-frame clones only, with some absent. The data contain 150,000 or so clones, 85% to 95% of them singletons. From germline, CDR1 is MNHEY and CDR2 SMNVEV (reference sequence). With 9 bases clipped from V and 4 bases from J, the junction kept 13 bases outside the gene matches. This CDR3 contains 15 residues. This TCR came from a man in his late teens or twenties in good health and CMV-seropositive. Sequenced input: PBMCs. This rearrangement joins TRBV27 to TRBJ2-3; TRBD2 matches at 7 bases. The CDR3 sequence: CASTGLVGGADTQYF. For the CDR3, the DNA is TGTGCCAGTACTGGACTAGTGGGTGGGGCAGATACGCAGTATTTT.